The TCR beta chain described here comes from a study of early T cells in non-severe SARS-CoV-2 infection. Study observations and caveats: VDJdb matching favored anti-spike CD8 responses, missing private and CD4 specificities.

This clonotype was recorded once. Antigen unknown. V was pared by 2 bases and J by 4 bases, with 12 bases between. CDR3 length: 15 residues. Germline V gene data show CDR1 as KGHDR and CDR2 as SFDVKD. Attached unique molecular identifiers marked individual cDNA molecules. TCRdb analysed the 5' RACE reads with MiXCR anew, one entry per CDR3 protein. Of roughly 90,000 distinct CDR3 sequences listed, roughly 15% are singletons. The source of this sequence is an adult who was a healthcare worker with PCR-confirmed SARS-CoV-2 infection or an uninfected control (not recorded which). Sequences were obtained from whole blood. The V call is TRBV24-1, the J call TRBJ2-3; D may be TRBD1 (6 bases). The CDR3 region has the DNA TGTGCCACCAGTGATTATTGGGGGCAGGCAGATACGCAGTATTTT. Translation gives CATSDYWGQADTQYF.